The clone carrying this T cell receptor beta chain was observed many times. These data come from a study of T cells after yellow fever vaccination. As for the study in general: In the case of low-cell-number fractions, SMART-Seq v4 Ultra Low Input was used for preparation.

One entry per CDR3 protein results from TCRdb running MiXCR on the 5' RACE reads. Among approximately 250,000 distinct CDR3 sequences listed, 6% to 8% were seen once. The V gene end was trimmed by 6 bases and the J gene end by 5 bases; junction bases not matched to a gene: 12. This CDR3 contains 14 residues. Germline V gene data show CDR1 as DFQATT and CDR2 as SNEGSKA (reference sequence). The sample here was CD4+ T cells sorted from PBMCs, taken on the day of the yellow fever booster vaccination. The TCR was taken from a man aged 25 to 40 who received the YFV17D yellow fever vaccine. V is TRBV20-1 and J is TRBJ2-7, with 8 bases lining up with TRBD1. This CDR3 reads CSASPPDRVNEQYF. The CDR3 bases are TGCAGTGCCTCCCCCCCGGACAGGGTCAACGAGCAGTACTTC.